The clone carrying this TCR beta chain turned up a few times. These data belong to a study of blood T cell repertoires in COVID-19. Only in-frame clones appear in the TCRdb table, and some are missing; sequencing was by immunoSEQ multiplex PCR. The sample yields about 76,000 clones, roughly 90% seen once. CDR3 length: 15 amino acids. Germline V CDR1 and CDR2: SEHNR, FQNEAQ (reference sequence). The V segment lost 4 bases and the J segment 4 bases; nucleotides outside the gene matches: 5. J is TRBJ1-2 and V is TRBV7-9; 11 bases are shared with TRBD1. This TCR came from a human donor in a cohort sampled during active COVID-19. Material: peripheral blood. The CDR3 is CASSSSDRGLYGYTF. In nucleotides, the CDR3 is TGTGCCAGCAGCTCCTCGGACAGGGGGCTCTATGGCTACACCTTC.